What follows is one TCR beta chain and its context. Its target is not known. The data originate from a study of T cells after yellow fever vaccination. Turning to the study itself: SMART-Seq v4 Ultra Low Input handled preparation of low-cell-number fractions. Whole-study findings and limits: Though it reached lower strength, the secondary response hit its peak faster, day 5 versus 15. The CD4 and CD8 compartments had a small share of their clonotypes in common.

The length of the CDR3 is 13 residues. Trimming pared 1 base from V and 5 bases from J, leaving 7 bases between. A single record per CDR3 protein comes from TCRdb applying MiXCR to the 5' RACE reads. This sample yields hundreds of thousands of distinct CDR3 sequences, of which roughly 3.9% are seen a single time; around 23% belongs to the top ten. Here the sequenced sample was PBMCs, taken 5 days after the yellow fever booster vaccination. This chain links TRBV12-3 or TRBV12-4 with TRBJ2-3; D is unclear. This receptor was taken from a man aged 18 to 35 who received the YFV17D yellow fever vaccine. DNA for the CDR3: TGTGCCAGCAGTTTAGTCGGAAGAGATACGCAGTATTTT. It is translated as CASSLVGRDTQYF.